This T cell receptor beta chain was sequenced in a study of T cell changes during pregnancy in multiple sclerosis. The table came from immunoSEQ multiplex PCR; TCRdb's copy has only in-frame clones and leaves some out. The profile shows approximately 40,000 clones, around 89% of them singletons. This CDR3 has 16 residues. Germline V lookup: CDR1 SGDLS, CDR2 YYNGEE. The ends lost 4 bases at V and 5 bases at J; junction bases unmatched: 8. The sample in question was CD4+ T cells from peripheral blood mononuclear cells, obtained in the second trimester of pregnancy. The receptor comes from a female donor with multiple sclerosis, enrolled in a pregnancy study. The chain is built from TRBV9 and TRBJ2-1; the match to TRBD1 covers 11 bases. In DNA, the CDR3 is TGTGCCAGCAGCCCGAGGACAGGGGGCGTCCACAATGAGCAGTTCTTC. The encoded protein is CASSPRTGGVHNEQFF.